Listed below are T cell receptor beta chains from one sample, sequenced in a study of Ad26.COV2.S vaccination and SARS-CoV-2 variants. TCRdb's copy holds only in-frame clones and misses some; the assay was immunoSEQ multiplex PCR. The top ten hold less than 3% of the sample, which has 200,000 to 300,000 clones, around 90% seen once. This specimen consisted of peripheral blood, obtained in a trial of Ad26.COV2.S vaccine versus placebo. The receptors were gathered from a person aged 18 to 65 who received the Ad26.COV2.S COVID-19 vaccine or a placebo. Both conserved end residues are part of each CDR3. A D gene is named only where the DNA matches it firmly. Clone size is given for some rows only: seen once, a few or many times, or a class if the clone is expanded.

J: TRBJ2-7; V: TRBV5-8; D: TRBD1; length: 15; size: .; DNA: TGTGCCAGCAGCTGGGGGACGACAGGGGCTCACGAGCAGTACTTC; CDR3: CASSWGTTGAHEQYF
J: TRBJ2-1; V: TRBV5-4; D: TRBD2; length: 14; size: .; DNA: TGTGCCAGCAGCTACTGGACTAGCGGGGGGCCTCGGTTCTTC; CDR3: CASSYWTSGGPRFF
J: TRBJ2-2; V: TRBV7-9; D: .; length: 15; size: .; DNA: TGTGCCAGCAGCCCCGGCCGGGCATACACCGGGGAGCTGTTTTTT; CDR3: CASSPGRAYTGELFF
J: TRBJ1-5; V: TRBV7-8; D: .; length: 15; size: .; DNA: TGTGCCAGCAGCTCGATCAAGAATAGCAATCAGCCCCAGCATTTT; CDR3: CASSSIKNSNQPQHF
J: TRBJ1-2; V: TRBV5-1; D: .; length: 17; size: .; DNA: TGCGCCAGCAGCTTACACTCAGGATACCCAATATCGGAGTTTAACACCTTC; CDR3: CASSLHSGYPISEFNTF
J: TRBJ2-2; V: TRBV6-6; D: .; length: 13; size: once; DNA: TGTGCCAGCAGTGGGTTGGGAACCGGGGAGCTGTTTTTT; CDR3: CASSGLGTGELFF
J: TRBJ1-3; V: TRBV5-6; D: .; length: 15; size: .; DNA: TGTGCCAGCAGCTTGCTGGTGGGGGGTGGAAACACCATATATTTT; CDR3: CASSLLVGGGNTIYF
J: TRBJ2-2; V: TRBV24-1; D: TRBD2; length: 17; size: .; DNA: TGTGCCACCAGTGATTTTCCGGCTAGCGGGAGTAAGGGGGAGCTGTTTTTT; CDR3: CATSDFPASGSKGELFF
J: TRBJ2-7; V: TRBV5-4; D: .; length: 16; size: .; DNA: TGTGCCAGTCGGTCGCTGGACAGCCTTGACCACTACGAGCAGTACTTC; CDR3: CASRSLDSLDHYEQYF
J: TRBJ1-2; V: TRBV27; D: .; length: 14; size: .; DNA: TGTGCCAGCAGTCCCATGGGTTTGTACTATGGCTACACCTTC; CDR3: CASSPMGLYYGYTF
J: TRBJ1-1; V: TRBV6-5; D: .; length: 15; size: .; DNA: TGTGCCAGCACCCCGGGGGGATCCATGAACACTGAAGCTTTCTTT; CDR3: CASTPGGSMNTEAFF
J: TRBJ1-1; V: TRBV15; D: .; length: 14; size: few; DNA: TGTGCCACCAGCAGAGACGGGGGGCACACTGAAGCTTTCTTT; CDR3: CATSRDGGHTEAFF
J: TRBJ2-7; V: TRBV10-3; D: .; length: 13; size: .; DNA: TGTGCCATCAGGGCAGTCCTTAACCACGAGCAGTACTTC; CDR3: CAIRAVLNHEQYF
J: TRBJ2-1; V: TRBV7-3; D: TRBD2; length: 16; size: .; DNA: TGTGCCAGCAGCTTACTAGCGGGAGGGGTCAACAATGAGCAGTTCTTC; CDR3: CASSLLAGGVNNEQFF
J: TRBJ2-3; V: TRBV10-3; D: .; length: 13; size: .; DNA: TGTGCCACCGGGAGAGAGCCCACAGATACGCAGTATTTT; CDR3: CATGREPTDTQYF
J: TRBJ1-2; V: TRBV4-3; D: .; length: 15; size: .; DNA: TGCGCCAGCAGCCAAGATCAGGGGTTGGGTGATGGCTACACCTTC; CDR3: CASSQDQGLGDGYTF
J: TRBJ2-1; V: TRBV24-1; D: .; length: 15; size: .; DNA: TGTGCCACGACTTCGACCTGGGACGGGAGTGGTGAGCAGTTCTTC; CDR3: CATTSTWDGSGEQFF
J: TRBJ2-6; V: TRBV7-2; D: TRBD1; length: 18; size: once; DNA: TGTGCCAGCAGCGCCACGGACAGGGGTGGCTCTGGGGCCAACGTCCTGACTTTC; CDR3: CASSATDRGGSGANVLTF
J: TRBJ2-2; V: TRBV7-9; D: .; length: 16; size: .; DNA: TGTGCCAGCAGCTTATTAGGGACCACGATATTCGGGGAGCTGTTTTTT; CDR3: CASSLLGTTIFGELFF
J: TRBJ1-6; V: TRBV7-2; D: .; length: 15; size: .; DNA: TGTGCCAGCAGCTCGGGGTTTCGGGAAAATTCACCCCTCCACTTT; CDR3: CASSSGFRENSPLHF
J: TRBJ2-3; V: TRBV6-4; D: .; length: 13; size: .; DNA: TGTGCCAGCAGTGGATACCTCGGTGATACGCAGTATTTT; CDR3: CASSGYLGDTQYF
J: TRBJ2-1; V: TRBV7-9; D: TRBD1; length: 15; size: .; DNA: TGTGCCAGCAGCACCAACAGGGGGCGCGAGTTAGAGCAGTTCTTC; CDR3: CASSTNRGRELEQFF
J: TRBJ1-5; V: TRBV7-2; D: .; length: 15; size: once; DNA: TGTGCCAGCTCCGCATCCCGGGGATGGAATCAGCCCCAGCATTTT; CDR3: CASSASRGWNQPQHF
J: TRBJ2-3; V: TRBV19; D: TRBD1; length: 16; size: .; DNA: TGTGCCAGTGCTTACTCGGGACAGGGGAGCGCAGATACGCAGTATTTT; CDR3: CASAYSGQGSADTQYF
J: TRBJ2-3; V: TRBV7-3; D: TRBD2; length: 16; size: .; DNA: TGTGCCAGCAGCTTATTAGCGGGGGCTAGCACAGATACGCAGTATTTT; CDR3: CASSLLAGASTDTQYF